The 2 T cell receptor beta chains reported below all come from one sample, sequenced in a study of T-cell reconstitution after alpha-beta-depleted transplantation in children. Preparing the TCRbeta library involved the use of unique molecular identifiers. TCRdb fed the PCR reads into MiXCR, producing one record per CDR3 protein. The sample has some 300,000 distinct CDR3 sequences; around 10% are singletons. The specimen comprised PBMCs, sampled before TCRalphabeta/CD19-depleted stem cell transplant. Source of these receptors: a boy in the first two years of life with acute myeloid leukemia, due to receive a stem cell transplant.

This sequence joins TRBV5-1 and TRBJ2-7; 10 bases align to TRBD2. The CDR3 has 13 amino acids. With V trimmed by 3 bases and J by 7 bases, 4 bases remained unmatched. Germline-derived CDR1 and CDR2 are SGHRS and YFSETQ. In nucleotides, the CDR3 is TGCGCCAGCAGCTATGGACTAGCGGTGGAGCAGTACTTC. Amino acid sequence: CASSYGLAVEQYF.

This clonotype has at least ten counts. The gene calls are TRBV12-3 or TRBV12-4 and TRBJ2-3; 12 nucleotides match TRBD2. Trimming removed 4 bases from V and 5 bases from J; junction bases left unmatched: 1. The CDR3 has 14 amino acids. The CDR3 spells CASSSSGREDTQYF. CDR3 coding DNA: TGTGCCAGCAGTTCTAGCGGGAGGGAAGATACGCAGTATTTT.